The present TCR beta chain was sequenced within a study of radiation and T cells in renal cell carcinoma. For the study at large: Nephrectomy followed 15 Gy stereotactic body radiation by 4 weeks.

Noted time point: blood 2 weeks post-SBRT. Stated treatment: 15 Gy SBRT to primary tumor, nephrectomy 4 weeks later. Here immunoSEQ multiplex PCR was the method, and the copy in TCRdb shows in-frame clones only, minus some. The sample yields about 49,000 clones, approximately 80% seen once. The trim removed 7 bases at V and 1 base at J, leaving 4 bases unmatched. The CDR3 length is 14 residues. Germline V gene sequence: CDR1 SGHRS, CDR2 YFSETQ. This clone was detected once. This chain connects TRBV5-1 to TRBJ2-5, with 10 bases identical to TRBD1. This sequence originates from a woman between 65 and 79 years old with renal cell carcinoma. The sequenced sample was blood, obtained from a patient whose treatment included radiotherapy and nephrectomy. This chain's CDR3 is CASSRQGAQETQYF. In DNA form, the CDR3 reads TGCGCCAGCTCCAGACAGGGGGCCCAAGAGACCCAGTACTTC.